Each of the 25 T cell receptor beta chains below was sequenced from the same sample in a study of blood T cell repertoires in COVID-19. Generated by immunoSEQ multiplex PCR, the TCRdb table keeps only in-frame clones and is missing some. The table shows around 260,000 clones, with about 80% occurring only once. The sequencing sample was made of PBMCs or T cells enriched from blood (not recorded which). These receptors were obtained from a man aged 25-40 years with acute COVID-19.

The chain recombines TRBV24-1 with TRBJ2-2; possible D gene TRBD1, 6 bases. The CDR3 length is 15 residues. The V gene's germline CDR1 is KGHDR and CDR2 SFDVKD. V lost 5 bases and J lost 4, with 13 bases in between. The CDR3 bases are TGTGCCACCAGTGCAAAGGGACACCCCACCGGGGAGCTGTTTTTT. Protein product: CATSAKGHPTGELFF.

V and J are TRBV24-1 and TRBJ1-2; 7 bases line up with TRBD1. This CDR3 comprises 13 residues. Germline values: CDR1 KGHDR, CDR2 SFDVKD. V shed 3 bases, J shed 4 bases, and the junction held 1 base outside the gene matches. The CDR3, as DNA: TGTGCCACCAGTGATCCAGGGGGCTATGGCTACACCTTC. Protein: CATSDPGGYGYTF.

This chain connects TRBV6-4 to TRBJ2-6; 8 positions agree with TRBD1. The CDR3 covers 19 residues. The ends lost 2 bases at V and 0 bases at J; junction bases unmatched: 9. Germline loops: CDR1 MRHNA, CDR2 SNTAGT. The CDR3 region is CASSDVHQGAPSGANVLTF. The CDR3, as DNA: TGTGCCAGCAGTGACGTTCATCAGGGGGCTCCCTCTGGGGCCAACGTCCTGACTTTC.

The V and J genes are TRBV24-1 and TRBJ2-1, with 9 bases lining up with TRBD2. The germline V gene has CDR1 KGHDR and CDR2 SFDVKD. The CDR3 has 15 residues. After removal of 9 bases from V and 0 bases from J, the junction contained 5 bases not matched to a gene. The CDR3 bases are TGTGCCACCTCCCGACTAGCGGCCTCCTACAATGAGCAGTTCTTC. This encodes CATSRLAASYNEQFF.

There are a few counts of this clone. This CDR3 reads CASSIPSAENYGYTF. The CDR3 DNA reads TGTGCCAGTAGTATACCGTCTGCGGAGAACTATGGCTACACCTTC. This chain connects TRBV19 to TRBJ1-2; no firm D call. The CDR3 is 15 amino acids. V was shortened by 2 bases and J by 2 bases, with 12 bases between the two germline ends. Germline V lookup: CDR1 LNHDA, CDR2 SQIVND (reference sequence).

The V and J genes are TRBV30 and TRBJ1-6, with D possibly being TRBD1 (5 bases). The CDR3 loop spans 13 amino acids. The germline V gene has CDR1 GTSNPN and CDR2 SVGIG (reference sequence). Trimming shortened V by 5 bases and J by 7 bases, and 12 bases separated the two germline ends. CDR3 amino acids: CAWGAAANSPLHF. Here the CDR3 DNA reads TGTGCCTGGGGGGCGGCAGCGAATTCACCCCTCCACTTT.

The chain is built from TRBV27 and TRBJ2-1; TRBD1 matches at 9 bases. This CDR3 has 14 residues. Germline V lookup: CDR1 MNHEY, CDR2 SMNVEV (reference sequence). V trimming: 7 bases; J trimming: 2 bases; junction bases outside the gene matches: 3. The DNA of the CDR3 is TGTGCCAGCAACCGGGACAGGGCCTACAATGAGCAGTTCTTC. Translated: CASNRDRAYNEQFF.

The chain combines TRBV6-4 with TRBJ2-7; tentative D call: TRBD1 (5 bases). Germline CDR1 and CDR2: MRHNA and SNTAGT. CDR3 length equals 11 residues. V was clipped by 10 bases and J by 9 bases, with 16 bases between them. In DNA form, the CDR3 reads TGTGCCAAGAAGGCAGGGATTCTGCAGTACGTC. Its translation: CAKKAGILQYV.

The chain recombines TRBV9 with TRBJ1-6, with D maybe TRBD1 (5 bases). Between the trimmed V and J ends, which lost 1 base and 9 bases, there was a span of 11 bases. CDR3 length equals 14 residues. The V gene's germline CDR1 is SGDLS and CDR2 YYNGEE. CDR3 nucleotide sequence: TGTGCCAGCAGCGTAACGGGGGTGAGTTCACCCCTCCACTTT. This encodes CASSVTGVSSPLHF.

The CDR3 is CASSESGGSNQPQHF. CDR3 DNA: TGTGCCAGCAGTGAATCAGGGGGGTCGAATCAGCCCCAGCATTTT. The chain joins TRBV6-1 to TRBJ1-5; 7 positions match TRBD1. CDR1 is MNHNS, CDR2 SASEGT, per germline. Unmatched junction bases numbered 5, after V lost 2 bases and J lost 4 bases. This CDR3 has 15 amino acids.

The chain is built from TRBV3-1 (or the pseudogene TRBV3-2) and TRBJ1-5; D gene unclear. The germline V gene encodes CDR1 LGHDT and CDR2 YNNKEL (reference sequence). The CDR3 spans 13 residues. Trimming shortened V by 4 bases and J by 5 bases, and 9 bases separated the two germline ends. In nucleotides, the CDR3 is TGTGCCAGCAGCCCCGTGCGTCATCAGCCCCAGCATTTT. This encodes CASSPVRHQPQHF.

This clone came up once. The chain carries TRBV18 and TRBJ1-2; D is possibly TRBD1 (6 bases). CDR3 length: 13 residues. Germline assignment: CDR1 KGHSH and CDR2 LQKENI. Deletions cut 0 bases from V and 8 bases from J, with 10 bases between. The CDR3 coding sequence is TGTGCCAGCTCACCACCACAGGGCCAAGGCTACACCTTC. Amino acids: CASSPPQGQGYTF. The whole variable domain, remainder taken from reference TRBV18 and TRBJ1-2, is NAGVMQNPRHLVRRRGQEARLRCSPMKGHSHVYWYRQLPEEGLKFMVYLQKENIIDESGMPKERFSAEFPKEGPSILRIQQVVRGDSAAYFCASSPPQGQGYTFGSGTRLTVV.

This sequence joins TRBV6-5 and TRBJ2-7; the D gene is possibly TRBD2 (6 bases). The CDR3 runs 12 residues. The germline V gene has CDR1 MNHEY and CDR2 SVGAGI. Trimming shortened V by 10 bases and J by 7 bases, and 17 bases separated the two germline ends. The CDR3, as DNA: TGTGCCACCAAGACCGCGGCGGGGGAGCAGTACGTC. Its protein product is CATKTAAGEQYV.

The chain uses TRBV7-6 and TRBJ2-7; 7 bases map to TRBD2. The CDR3 totals 17 residues. Trimming removed 6 bases from V and 3 bases from J; junction bases left unmatched: 17. Germline V gene sequence: CDR1 SGHVS, CDR2 FNYEAQ. In DNA, the CDR3 is TGTGCCAGCAGTAATTGGAGAGGTGGGTCTAGCGGCTACGAGCAGTACGTC. Its translation is CASSNWRGGSSGYEQYV.

This clone was detected once. The chain combines TRBV29-1 with TRBJ1-1; no firm D call. CDR1 and CDR2 (germline): SQVTM, ANQGSEA. Trimming stripped 6 bases from V and 8 bases from J, with 16 bases between. The CDR3 has 12 residues. DNA for the CDR3: TGCAGCGTCGGGGAGTGGGCCAACGAAGCTTTCTTT. Its protein product is CSVGEWANEAFF.

The chain combines TRBV29-1 with TRBJ2-5; TRBD2 agrees at 10 bases. V gave up 3 bases and J gave up 3 bases; unmatched junction bases: 1. Germline CDR1 reads SQVTM; CDR2 reads ANQGSEA. The CDR3 contains 13 residues. The CDR3 spells CSVDGTSEETQYF. The CDR3 nucleotides are TGCAGCGTTGACGGGACTAGCGAAGAGACCCAGTACTTC.

The chain employs TRBV6-2 or TRBV6-3 and TRBJ2-1; D might be TRBD2 (5 bases). The CDR3 has 13 residues. V was pared by 2 bases and J by 10 bases, with 12 bases between. CDR1 is MNHEY, CDR2 SVGEGT, per germline. The CDR3: CASSYPETGEQFF. CDR3 nucleotides: TGTGCCAGCAGTTACCCCGAAACGGGAGAGCAGTTCTTC.

This sequence joins TRBV11-2 and TRBJ2-3; possible D gene TRBD2, 5 bases. CDR1 and CDR2 from the germline V gene are SGHAT and FQNNGV. The CDR3 totals 14 residues. The V end lost 0 bases, the J end lost 3 bases, and 7 bases lay between the germline ends. CDR3 protein: CASSLDRGTDTQYF. CDR3 nucleotides: TGTGCCAGCAGCTTAGATCGCGGGACAGATACGCAGTATTTT.

Of note for this clone: The same CDR3 also results from other DNA sequences found in this sample. The V gene is TRBV9, the J gene TRBJ1-1, with TRBD1 as a possible D gene (6 bases). The germline V gene has CDR1 SGDLS and CDR2 YYNGEE. This CDR3 comprises 13 residues. The ends were cut back, 4 bases at V and 5 bases at J, with 12 bases in the middle. This CDR3 is CASSPRGATEAFF. CDR3 DNA: TGTGCCAGCAGCCCCAGGGGTGCAACTGAAGCTTTCTTT.

The chain is built from TRBV6-4 and TRBJ2-3, with TRBD2 matching 12 bases. Germline V gene data show CDR1 as MRHNA and CDR2 as SNTAGT. The CDR3 consists of 15 residues. Trimming removed 4 bases from V and 4 bases from J; junction bases left unmatched: 3. The CDR3 spells CASSGTSGTADTQYF. CDR3 nucleotides: TGTGCCAGCAGTGGGACTAGCGGGACGGCAGATACGCAGTATTTT.

This sequence joins TRBV11-2 and TRBJ2-3, with 10 positions matching TRBD2. The trim removed 7 bases at V and 3 bases at J, leaving 7 bases unmatched. The CDR3 has 15 residues. Germline assignment: CDR1 SGHAT and CDR2 FQNNGV. The CDR3 here is CASTTSGGETDTQYF. The CDR3 DNA follows: TGTGCCAGCACCACCAGCGGGGGGGAAACAGATACGCAGTATTTT.

The chain combines TRBV15 with TRBJ1-2; TRBD1 matches at 8 bases. V shed 0 bases and J 4 bases; nucleotides not matched to a gene: 4. The germline V gene encodes CDR1 LNHNV and CDR2 YYDKDF (reference sequence). The CDR3 is made up of 15 amino acids. The CDR3 nucleotides are TGTGCCACCAGCAGAGATAACAGGGGGGTCTATGGCTACACCTTC. It encodes CATSRDNRGVYGYTF. Full variable domain (rest looked up from reference TRBV15 and TRBJ1-2): DAMVIQNPRYQVTQFGKPVTLSCSQTLNHNVMYWYQQKSSQAPKLLFHYYDKDFNNEADTPDNFQSRRPNTSFCFLDIRSPGLGDTAMYLCATSRDNRGVYGYTFGSGTRLTVV.

V and J are TRBV11-2 and TRBJ2-1, with 12 positions matching TRBD2. Germline V gene data show CDR1 as SGHAT and CDR2 as FQNNGV. This CDR3 is 14 amino acids long. After removal of 6 bases from V and 6 bases from J, the junction contained 3 bases not matched to a gene. CDR3 amino acids: CASRASGRANEQFF. The CDR3 nucleotides read TGTGCCAGCAGAGCTAGCGGGAGGGCCAATGAGCAGTTCTTC.

Turning to this clone: An end of the junction differs from the germline gene, which may be a read error. The chain carries TRBV5-1 and TRBJ1-1; a weak D match, TRBD1 (6 bases). CDR1 is SGHRS and CDR2 is YFSETQ in the germline V gene. This CDR3 contains 14 residues. The CDR3 DNA sequence: TGTGCCAGCAGCTCAATGGACAGGAACACTGAAGCTTTCTTT. Encoded protein: CASSSMDRNTEAFF.

J is TRBJ2-2 and V is TRBV11-3; TRBD2 might be the D (6 bases). V lost 8 bases and J lost 7, with 8 bases in between. Germline values: CDR1 SGHNT, CDR2 YENEEA. The CDR3 runs to 11 residues. Here the CDR3 DNA reads TGTGCCAGCGAGGAGGGCGGGGAGCTGTTTTTT. As protein: CASEEGGELFF.